A single sample is the source of the 27 T cell receptor beta chains below, sequenced in a study of blood T cell repertoires in COVID-19. Sequenced by immunoSEQ multiplex PCR; TCRdb stores in-frame clones only, minus some. The sample gives 15,000 to 25,000 clones, around 83% of which show up once; less than 35% is in the top ten. The sequencing sample was made of peripheral blood. These receptor sequences come from a human donor with active COVID-19. The donor label of this sample is uncertain.

This clone appeared a single time. The V call is TRBV7-2, the J call TRBJ2-7; D unclear. V lost 3 bases, J lost 0 bases, and 9 bases lay in between. Germline V CDR1 and CDR2: SGHTA, FQGNSA. The CDR3 has 14 residues. DNA for the CDR3: TGTGCCAGCAGCTTGTACAGAAACTCCTACGAGCAGTACTTC. Encoded protein: CASSLYRNSYEQYF. The full variable domain, completed using reference TRBV7-2 and TRBJ2-7, is GAGVSQSPSNKVTEKGKDVELRCDPISGHTALYWYRQSLGQGLEFLIYFQGNSAPDKSGLPSDRFSAERTGGSVSTLTIQRTQQEDSAVYLCASSLYRNSYEQYFGPGTRLTVT.

The chain combines TRBV11-2 with TRBJ2-5, with TRBD2 as a possible D gene (5 bases). Germline assignment: CDR1 SGHAT and CDR2 FQNNGV. This CDR3 spans 15 amino acids. Trimming stripped 3 bases from V and 2 bases from J, with 13 bases between. The CDR3: CASSLDPRGQETQYF. DNA for the CDR3: TGTGCCAGCAGCTTGGACCCCCGGGGACAAGAGACCCAGTACTTC.

This clone was counted a single time. CDR3 bases: TGTGCCAGTAGTGGGACAGGCTATGGGATCAGCTCTGGAAACACCATATATTTT. This codes for CASSGTGYGISSGNTIYF. J is TRBJ1-3 and V is TRBV19, with 8 bases that match TRBD1. Germline CDR1 is LNHDA and CDR2 is SQIVND (reference sequence). This CDR3 region has 18 residues. V lost 5 bases, J lost 0 bases, and 12 bases stayed unmatched.

This chain joins TRBV9 and TRBJ2-7, with 7 bases identical to TRBD1. There are 14 residues in the CDR3. The germline V gene has CDR1 SGDLS and CDR2 YYNGEE. The trim removed 3 bases at V and 5 bases at J, leaving 8 bases unmatched. CDR3 region: CASSAGQTVHEQYF. The CDR3 nucleotides are TGTGCCAGCAGCGCGGGACAGACCGTCCACGAGCAGTACTTC.

The chain has TRBV19 and TRBJ2-7, with 14 bases fitting TRBD2. This CDR3 has 15 amino acids. Germline values: CDR1 LNHDA, CDR2 SQIVND (reference sequence). V shed 6 bases and J 3 bases; nucleotides not matched to a gene: 4. The CDR3 DNA reads TGTGCCAGTAGCAGGACTAGCGGGAGGCTCTACGAGCAGTACTTC. This codes for CASSRTSGRLYEQYF.

This chain joins TRBV28 and TRBJ2-3, with 9 bases that match TRBD2. Germline V gene data show CDR1 as MDHEN and CDR2 as SYDVKM. The CDR3 has 16 residues. V gave up 4 bases and J gave up 2 bases; unmatched junction bases: 7. CDR3 sequence: CASSSGLARYTDTQYF. The CDR3 nucleotides read TGTGCCAGCAGTTCCGGACTAGCGAGATACACAGATACGCAGTATTTT. The variable domain in full, with the rest retrieved from reference TRBV28 and TRBJ2-3, is DVKVTQSSRYLVKRTGEKVFLECVQDMDHENMFWYRQDPGLGLRLIYFSYDVKMKEKGDIPEGYSVSREKKERFSLILESASTNQTSMYLCASSSGLARYTDTQYFGPGTRLTVL.

The chain has TRBV11-2 and TRBJ2-1, with D tentatively TRBD2 (6 bases). The CDR3 is 14 residues long. Trimming pared 1 base from V and 4 bases from J, leaving 8 bases between. The germline gives CDR1 SGHAT, CDR2 FQNNGV. CDR3 in DNA: TGTGCCAGCAGCTTAGCGGGGACTTACAATGAGCAGTTCTTC. Residues: CASSLAGTYNEQFF.

The rearrangement joins TRBV5-6 to TRBJ1-2; TRBD1 agrees at 7 bases. The CDR3 extends over 15 amino acids. CDR1 is SGHDT and CDR2 is YYEEEE in the germline V gene. Losses at the gene ends were 5 bases for V and 4 bases for J; bases not matched to a gene: 11. CDR3 residues: CASREDRRLIYGYTF. The CDR3 bases are TGTGCCAGCAGGGAGGACAGGCGCCTCATCTATGGCTACACCTTC.

CDR3 region: CASSLIGGGGGTDTQYF. In DNA form, the CDR3 reads TGTGCCAGCAGCTTAATCGGGGGAGGGGGTGGCACAGATACGCAGTATTTT. This chain links TRBV7-8 with TRBJ2-3, with D possibly TRBD2 on 7 matching bases. The CDR3 loop spans 17 amino acids. Looked up from germline, CDR1 is SGHVS and CDR2 is FQNEAQ. V lost 2 bases and J lost 1, with 16 bases in between. The variable domain in full, completed from reference TRBV7-8 and TRBJ2-3, reads GAGVSQSPRYKVAKRGQDVALRCDPISGHVSLFWYQQALGQGPEFLTYFQNEAQLDKSGLPSDRFFAERPEGSVSTLKIQRTQQEDSAVYLCASSLIGGGGGTDTQYFGPGTRLTVL.

The chain combines TRBV6-5 with TRBJ2-1; D call uncertain. This CDR3 is 12 amino acids long. Trimming pared 7 bases from V and 4 bases from J, leaving 8 bases between. CDR1 is MNHEY, CDR2 SVGAGI, per germline. The CDR3 nucleotides read TGTGCCAGCACCGCCTATTACAATGAGCAGTTCTTC. Translation: CASTAYYNEQFF.

The count of this clone is one. The chain is built from TRBV7-2 and TRBJ2-1, with a possible D match to TRBD2 (6 bases). V was clipped by 5 bases and J by 8 bases, with 13 bases between them. The CDR3 has 13 amino acids. Germline CDR1 reads SGHTA; CDR2 reads FQGNSA. The CDR3 reads CASSLGLSDEQFF. The DNA of the CDR3 is TGTGCCAGCAGCCTCGGACTATCCGATGAGCAGTTCTTC.

This chain links TRBV27 with TRBJ2-7, with D tentatively TRBD1 (6 bases). V gave up 3 bases and J gave up 3 bases, with 9 bases separating them. Germline loops: CDR1 MNHEY, CDR2 SMNVEV (reference sequence). CDR3 length equals 13 residues. CDR3 amino acids: CASSLGAVYEQYF. Here the CDR3 DNA reads TGTGCCAGCAGTTTGGGGGCAGTCTACGAGCAGTACTTC.

This chain's CDR3 is CASSLGPLTGGLNEQYF. The CDR3 region has the DNA TGTGCCAGCAGCTTAGGGCCATTAACAGGGGGCTTGAACGAGCAGTACTTC. The rearrangement links TRBV7-3 to TRBJ2-7; TRBD1 agrees at 9 bases. V gave up 2 bases and J gave up 5 bases; unmatched junction bases: 13. Germline V CDR1 and CDR2: SGHTA, FQGTGA. This CDR3 region has 17 residues.

There are a few counts of this clone. This chain joins TRBV7-8 and TRBJ2-1, with D possibly matching TRBD2 (5 bases). CDR3 length: 15 amino acids. CDR1 is SGHVS, CDR2 FQNEAQ, per germline. V lost 5 bases and J 4 bases, leaving 15 bases between the germline ends. Here the CDR3 DNA reads TGTGCCAGCAGCGTCCGGGAAACCTTTTACAATGAGCAGTTCTTC. This encodes CASSVRETFYNEQFF. The variable domain in full, with the rest retrieved from reference TRBV7-8 and TRBJ2-1, is GAGVSQSPRYKVAKRGQDVALRCDPISGHVSLFWYQQALGQGPEFLTYFQNEAQLDKSGLPSDRFFAERPEGSVSTLKIQRTQQEDSAVYLCASSVRETFYNEQFFGPGTRLTVL.

The chain links TRBV10-3 to TRBJ2-5; TRBD2 aligns across 11 bases. Trimming cost V 6 bases and J 5 bases; bases outside gene matches: 5. The CDR3 loop spans 14 amino acids. Per the germline V gene, CDR1 is ENHRY and CDR2 is SYGVKD. For the CDR3, the DNA is TGTGCCATCAGGACCGGGACTAGCGGCGAGACCCAGTACTTC. It is translated as CAIRTGTSGETQYF.

The genes are TRBV5-1 and TRBJ2-7; D not certain. This CDR3 region has 15 residues. Trimming took off 4 bases at V and 6 bases at J, with 20 bases between the two ends. Germline assignment: CDR1 SGHRS and CDR2 YFSETQ. This CDR3 is CASSLGGLSIGEQYF. CDR3 sequence (DNA): TGCGCCAGCAGCCTGGGCGGTCTCAGCATTGGCGAGCAGTACTTC. The complete variable domain, with remaining parts taken from reference TRBV5-1 and TRBJ2-7, reads KAGVTQTPRYLIKTRGQQVTLSCSPISGHRSVSWYQQTPGQGLQFLFEYFSETQRNKGNFPGRFSGRQFSNSRSEMNVSTLELGDSALYLCASSLGGLSIGEQYFGPGTRLTVT.

The rearrangement joins TRBV12-5 to TRBJ1-1; 7 bases fit TRBD1. The CDR3 sequence is 15 residues long. Germline trimming cut 5 bases from V and 3 bases from J; bases unmatched to any gene: 9. CDR1 LGHNT and CDR2 FRNRAP come from the germline V gene. The CDR3 DNA reads as TGTGCTAGTGGTCCGGGACAGCCTGGGGACACTGAAGCTTTCTTT. It encodes CASGPGQPGDTEAFF.

CDR3 protein: CASSPADRAGGIYEQYF. CDR3 DNA: TGTGCCAGCAGCCCCGCTGACAGGGCCGGAGGGATCTACGAGCAGTACTTC. The genes are TRBV11-3 and TRBJ2-7; perhaps TRBD1 as D (7 bases). Per germline, CDR1 SGHNT and CDR2 YENEEA. This CDR3 region has 17 residues. Trimming removed 5 bases at V and 3 bases at J, with 23 bases between.

CDR3 residues: CASSYDRTEETQYF. The CDR3, as DNA: TGTGCCAGCAGTTACGACAGGACTGAAGAGACCCAGTACTTC. The chain employs TRBV6-5 and TRBJ2-5, with D perhaps TRBD1 (6 bases). Germline CDR1 and CDR2: MNHEY and SVGAGI. V dropped 2 bases and J dropped 3 bases, with 10 bases sitting between them. This CDR3 has 14 residues.

The chain links TRBV5-1 to TRBJ2-7; D unresolved. This CDR3 is 14 amino acids long. CDR1 and CDR2 from the germline V gene are SGHRS and YFSETQ. Trimming removed 4 bases from V and 0 bases from J, with 11 bases in between. The CDR3 reads CASSPLTSSYEQYF. The CDR3 DNA reads TGCGCCAGCAGCCCCCTTACAAGCTCCTACGAGCAGTACTTC.

The chain employs TRBV7-3 and TRBJ1-6, with TRBD1 identical over 8 bases. The ends lost 4 bases at V and 4 bases at J; junction bases unmatched: 3. CDR1 SGHTA and CDR2 FQGTGA come from the germline V gene. The CDR3 length is 15 residues. The CDR3 region is CASSSTGGYNSPLHF. CDR3 nucleotide sequence: TGTGCCAGCAGCTCAACAGGGGGATATAATTCACCCCTCCACTTT.

V usage is TRBV10-3 and J usage is TRBJ2-7; 9 positions match TRBD2. Germline V gene data show CDR1 as ENHRY and CDR2 as SYGVKD. The CDR3 extends over 17 amino acids. Trimming cost V 0 bases and J 5 bases; bases outside gene matches: 11. CDR3: CAISESGVRSGRNEQYF. As DNA, the CDR3 is TGTGCCATCAGTGAGTCGGGGGTCCGTAGCGGGAGAAACGAGCAGTACTTC.

This clone was counted only a few times. The J gene is TRBJ2-1, the V gene TRBV2; TRBD2 aligns across 8 bases. CDR3 length: 15 residues. V gave up 4 bases and J gave up 5 bases; unmatched junction bases: 7. Germline CDR1 SNHLY, CDR2 FYNNEI. Here the CDR3 reads CASSGRTSWDNEQFF. The CDR3 DNA is TGTGCCAGCAGTGGCCGGACTAGCTGGGACAATGAGCAGTTCTTC.

V gene TRBV11-2 combines with J gene TRBJ2-7; D possibly corresponds to TRBD2 (6 bases). The germline V gene encodes CDR1 SGHAT and CDR2 FQNNGV. This CDR3 has 14 amino acids. V was pared by 8 bases and J by 0 bases, with 14 bases between. Written as DNA, the CDR3 is TGTGCCAGCGCAGGAGGGCCGGCCTCCTACGAGCAGTACTTC. Translation: CASAGGPASYEQYF.

The genes are TRBV3-1 (or the pseudogene TRBV3-2) and TRBJ2-7; 7 nucleotides agree with TRBD2. V was clipped by 0 bases and J by 2 bases; unmatched bases: 13. Germline-derived CDR1 and CDR2 are LGHDT and YNNKEL (reference sequence). CDR3 length: 18 residues. CDR3 sequence reads: CASSQEGFPGGAAYEQYF. CDR3 DNA: TGTGCCAGCAGCCAAGAAGGGTTTCCGGGGGGAGCCGCCTACGAGCAGTACTTC.

The chain combines TRBV11-1 with TRBJ2-3; 9 positions agree with TRBD2. The germline CDR1 and CDR2 sequences are SGHAT and FQDESV (reference sequence). The CDR3 sequence is 16 residues long. After removal of 2 bases from V and 5 bases from J, the junction contained 8 bases not matched to a gene. The CDR3 here is CASSLSQREDGDTQYF. The CDR3, as DNA: TGTGCCAGCAGCTTAAGCCAGCGGGAGGACGGAGATACGCAGTATTTT. Together with reference TRBV11-1 and TRBJ2-3, the CDR3 gives the full variable domain: EAEVAQSPRYKITEKSQAVAFWCDPISGHATLYWYRQILGQGPELLVQFQDESVVDDSQLPKDRFSAERLKGVDSTLKIQPAELGDSAMYLCASSLSQREDGDTQYFGPGTRLTVL.

The rearrangement uses TRBV10-3 and TRBJ2-7; a possible D gene is TRBD1 (5 bases). The germline V and J ends were trimmed by 0 bases and 7 bases, with 13 bases remaining between them. Germline-derived CDR1 and CDR2 are ENHRY and SYGVKD. The CDR3 sequence is 14 residues long. CDR3 nucleotides: TGTGCCATCAGTGAGTCTCTAGGGGCCAGGGAGCAGTACTTC. Its protein product is CAISESLGAREQYF.